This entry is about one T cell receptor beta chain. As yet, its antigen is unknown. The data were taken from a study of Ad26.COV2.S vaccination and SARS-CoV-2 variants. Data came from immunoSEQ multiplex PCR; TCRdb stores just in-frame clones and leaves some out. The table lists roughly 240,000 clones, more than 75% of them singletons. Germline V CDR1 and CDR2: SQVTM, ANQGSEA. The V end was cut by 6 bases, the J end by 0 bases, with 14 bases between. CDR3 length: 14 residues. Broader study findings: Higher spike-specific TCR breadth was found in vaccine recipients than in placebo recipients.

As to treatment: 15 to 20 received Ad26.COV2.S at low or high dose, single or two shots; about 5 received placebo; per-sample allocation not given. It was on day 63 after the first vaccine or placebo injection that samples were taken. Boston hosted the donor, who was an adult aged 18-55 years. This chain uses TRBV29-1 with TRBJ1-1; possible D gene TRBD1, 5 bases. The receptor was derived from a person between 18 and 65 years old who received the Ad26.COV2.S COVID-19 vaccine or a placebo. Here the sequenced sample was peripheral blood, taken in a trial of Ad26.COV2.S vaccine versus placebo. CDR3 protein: CSVVSRGMNTEAFF. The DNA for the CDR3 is TGCAGCGTCGTTTCGAGGGGAATGAACACTGAAGCTTTCTTT.